This is a list of T cell receptor beta chains from one sample in a study of T cells after yellow fever vaccination. TCRdb re-called the 5' RACE reads with MiXCR, one entry per CDR3 protein. The data contain just under 600,000 distinct CDR3 sequences, roughly 14% of them singletons. Sequencing was performed on PBMCs, taken on the day of the yellow fever booster vaccination. The receptors derive from a man under 40 who received the YFV17D yellow fever vaccine. CDR3s include the opening cysteine and the closing phenylalanine or tryptophan. The D gene is left open where the match is weak. Not all rows give a size; the values are once, few, many and, for expanded clones, a class.

v_gene,j_gene,abundance,d_gene,CDR3aa,CDR3nt
TRBV28,TRBJ2-2,few,-,CASSRPVGELFF,TGTGCCAGCAGTAGACCGGTAGGGGAGCTGTTTTTT
TRBV18,TRBJ1-2,few,TRBD1,CASSQEQGARGYTF,TGTGCCAGCTCACAAGAACAGGGGGCGCGTGGCTACACCTTC
TRBV6-2/TRBV6-3,TRBJ2-3,-,-,CASSYDALTGTDTQYF,TGTGCCAGCAGTTACGATGCCCTAACTGGCACAGATACGCAGTATTTT
TRBV20-1,TRBJ1-5,-,TRBD1,CSARAGTGNQPQHF,TGCAGTGCTAGAGCCGGGACAGGGAATCAGCCCCAGCATTTT
TRBV6-1,TRBJ2-3,few,-,CASSARVATYGDTQYF,TGTGCCAGCAGCGCCAGGGTGGCTACCTACGGGGATACGCAGTATTTT
TRBV3-1,TRBJ2-3,-,TRBD2,CASSQDPSGLPDTQYF,TGTGCCAGCAGCCAAGATCCTAGCGGCCTTCCGGATACGCAGTATTTT
TRBV10-3,TRBJ2-5,-,TRBD2,CAISEPGGQETQYF,TGTGCCATCAGTGAGCCGGGGGGCCAAGAGACCCAGTACTTC
TRBV6-2/TRBV6-3,TRBJ2-5,-,TRBD2,CASSYSGGRRQETQHF,TGTGCCAGCAGTTACTCAGGCGGGAGGAGACAAGAGACCCAGCACTTC
TRBV7-2,TRBJ2-1,few,-,CASRRPQRYNEQFF,TGTGCCAGCAGGCGTCCCCAACGCTACAATGAGCAGTTCTTC
TRBV7-9,TRBJ1-6,many,-,CASSLGDRTYNSPLHF,TGTGCCAGCAGCCTAGGGGACCGGACCTATAATTCACCCCTCCACTTT
TRBV11-2,TRBJ1-1,-,-,CASSLVGRLNTEAFF,TGTGCCAGCAGCTTAGTGGGCAGACTGAACACTGAAGCTTTCTTT
TRBV7-7,TRBJ2-1,few,TRBD2,CASSLGLAGGGDNEQFF,TGTGCCAGCAGCTTAGGTCTAGCGGGAGGGGGCGACAATGAGCAGTTCTTC
TRBV15,TRBJ1-1,-,-,CATSREGGNTEAFF,TGTGCCACCAGCAGAGAAGGGGGGAACACTGAAGCTTTCTTT
TRBV5-5,TRBJ2-1,many,TRBD1,CASSHTGGNEQFF,TGTGCCAGCAGCCATACAGGGGGCAATGAGCAGTTCTTC
TRBV5-1,TRBJ1-6,few,-,CASSLGPTGTDGNSPLHF,TGCGCCAGCAGCTTGGGCCCCACCGGGACGGACGGAAATTCACCCCTCCACTTT
TRBV29-1,TRBJ1-2,many,-,CSVTRDSSAVDGYTF,TGCAGCGTTACCCGGGACTCCAGTGCGGTAGACGGCTACACCTTC
TRBV11-2,TRBJ2-7,few,-,CASSFPLSEQYF,TGTGCCAGCAGCTTCCCTCTAAGCGAGCAGTACTTC
TRBV7-2,TRBJ2-1,few,TRBD2,CASSPHPLAGGPEEQFF,TGTGCCAGCAGCCCCCACCCGTTAGCGGGAGGGCCCGAAGAGCAGTTCTTC
TRBV29-1,TRBJ1-1,-,-,CSVSQRNTEAFF,TGCAGCGTCTCACAGAGAAACACTGAAGCTTTCTTT
TRBV6-1,TRBJ2-5,-,-,CASIGGAGQETQYF,TGTGCCAGCATTGGCGGCGCAGGACAAGAGACCCAGTACTTC
TRBV12-3/TRBV12-4,TRBJ2-1,few,-,CASSTYPRSRNEQFF,TGTGCCAGCAGCACCTACCCCCGGTCCCGGAATGAGCAGTTCTTC
TRBV28,TRBJ2-7,-,TRBD2,CASSWAGGSYEQYF,TGTGCCAGCAGTTGGGCGGGAGGATCCTACGAGCAGTACTTC
TRBV12-3/TRBV12-4,TRBJ2-3,-,TRBD1,CASRDRDLIDTQYF,TGTGCCAGCAGAGACAGGGATCTCATAGATACGCAGTATTTT
TRBV5-1,TRBJ2-3,-,TRBD2,CASSSLAGEEHTQYF,TGCGCCAGCAGCTCTCTAGCGGGAGAGGAGCATACGCAGTATTTT
TRBV10-2,TRBJ2-1,few,-,CASSGATPQAYNEQFF,TGCGCCAGCAGTGGTGCGACTCCTCAAGCCTACAATGAGCAGTTCTTC
TRBV5-1,TRBJ2-1,few,TRBD2,CASSFGTSVNEQFF,TGCGCCAGCAGCTTCGGGACTAGCGTCAATGAGCAGTTCTTC
TRBV5-1,TRBJ2-7,once,-,CASCLERLHTPSTYEQYF,TGCGCCAGCTGCTTGGAGCGGCTGCACACGCCGAGTACCTACGAGCAGTACTTC
TRBV5-6,TRBJ2-7,few,-,CASSLGAGTARFYEQYF,TGTGCCAGCAGCTTGGGGGCCGGGACCGCTCGCTTCTACGAGCAGTACTTC
TRBV7-2,TRBJ2-7,few,-,CASSTVEGWGREQYF,TGTGCCAGCAGCACCGTAGAGGGGTGGGGTAGGGAGCAGTACTTC
TRBV11-2,TRBJ2-7,-,-,CASSHRTASYEQYF,TGTGCCAGCAGCCATAGGACCGCGTCCTACGAGCAGTACTTC
TRBV7-3,TRBJ2-2,few,TRBD1,CASSEGQVTGELFF,TGTGCCAGCAGCGAAGGACAGGTCACCGGGGAGCTGTTTTTT
TRBV14,TRBJ2-1,-,TRBD2,CASSLLAAGSWGGEQFF,TGTGCCAGCAGCCTACTAGCGGCGGGGAGCTGGGGGGGTGAGCAGTTCTTC
TRBV7-2,TRBJ1-5,-,-,CASSSVESGRQPQHF,TGTGCCAGCAGCTCGGTGGAGTCAGGTCGTCAGCCCCAGCATTTT
TRBV4-3,TRBJ2-7,few,TRBD1,CASSQQGQSHYEQYF,TGCGCCAGCAGCCAACAGGGACAGAGCCACTACGAGCAGTACTTC
TRBV9,TRBJ2-7,-,-,CASSVGGPNYEQYF,TGTGCCAGCAGCGTAGGGGGACCGAACTACGAGCAGTACTTC
TRBV19,TRBJ2-1,few,-,CASSIGRYNEQFF,TGTGCCAGTAGTATAGGCAGATACAATGAGCAGTTCTTC
TRBV20-1,TRBJ1-5,-,-,CSARGGEEGNQPQHF,TGCAGTGCTAGAGGTGGAGAGGAGGGCAATCAGCCCCAGCATTTT
TRBV10-3,TRBJ2-3,-,TRBD2,CATGVAGSPLGTQYF,TGTGCCACCGGGGTAGCGGGTTCCCCGTTGGGTACGCAGTATTTT
TRBV20-1,TRBJ2-7,few,TRBD2,CSAGGLAGAGEQYF,TGCAGTGCTGGGGGACTAGCGGGAGCTGGAGAGCAGTACTTC
TRBV29-1,TRBJ2-5,-,-,CSVDRQEETQYF,TGCAGCGTTGACCGCCAGGAGGAGACCCAGTACTTC